These 5 T cell receptor beta chains came from one sample sequenced in a study of technical replicates of blood from a few donors. TCRdb's copy holds only in-frame clones and misses some; the assay was immunoSEQ multiplex PCR. The data contain about 82,000 clones, 90% to 95% of them singletons. Material: T cells isolated from PBMCs. These receptors were taken from a human donor in good health.

The rearrangement links TRBV30 to TRBJ1-5; 9 bases line up with TRBD1. The CDR3 contains 15 residues. Trimming removed 0 bases from V and 7 bases from J; junction bases left unmatched: 7. CDR1 is GTSNPN and CDR2 is SVGIG in the germline V gene (reference sequence). The CDR3 is CAWSVLGQGDQPQHF. CDR3 bases: TGTGCCTGGAGTGTACTGGGACAGGGTGACCAGCCCCAGCATTTT.

CDR3 nucleotides: TGTGCCAGCAGCCCTGGAGGGGGGGGCAATGAGCAGTTCTTC. It specifies CASSPGGGGNEQFF. The V gene is TRBV7-3, the J gene TRBJ2-1; perhaps TRBD2 as D (7 bases). V lost 5 bases and J 6 bases, leaving 14 bases between the germline ends. The CDR3 is 14 amino acids. Germline CDR1 SGHTA, CDR2 FQGTGA.

The rearrangement uses TRBV2 and TRBJ2-3; TRBD1 agrees at 11 bases. Losses at the gene ends were 4 bases for V and 4 bases for J; bases not matched to a gene: 7. The CDR3 sequence is 16 residues long. The V gene's germline CDR1 is SNHLY and CDR2 FYNNEI. Here the CDR3 reads CASSVGTGGRADTQYF. The DNA of the CDR3 is TGTGCCAGCAGTGTAGGGACAGGGGGACGGGCAGATACGCAGTATTTT.

The V gene is TRBV2, the J gene TRBJ1-1; D may be TRBD1 (6 bases). Trimming left V 5 bases short and J 11 bases short, with 15 bases between. The germline CDR1 and CDR2 sequences are SNHLY and FYNNEI. The CDR3 length is 12 residues. CDR3 sequence (DNA): TGTGCCAGCAGTTCAGGGGAGATCGGGGCTTTCTTT. This encodes CASSSGEIGAFF.

This clone was seen a single time. The chain joins TRBV10-2 to TRBJ2-4; maybe TRBD1 (6 bases). V was clipped by 2 bases and J by 15 bases, with 11 bases between them. CDR1 and CDR2 (germline): WSHSY, SAAADI. The length of the CDR3 is 11 residues. CDR3 coding DNA: TGCGCCAGCAGTGAGATAACAGGGATGTACTTC. Its translation is CASSEITGMYF.